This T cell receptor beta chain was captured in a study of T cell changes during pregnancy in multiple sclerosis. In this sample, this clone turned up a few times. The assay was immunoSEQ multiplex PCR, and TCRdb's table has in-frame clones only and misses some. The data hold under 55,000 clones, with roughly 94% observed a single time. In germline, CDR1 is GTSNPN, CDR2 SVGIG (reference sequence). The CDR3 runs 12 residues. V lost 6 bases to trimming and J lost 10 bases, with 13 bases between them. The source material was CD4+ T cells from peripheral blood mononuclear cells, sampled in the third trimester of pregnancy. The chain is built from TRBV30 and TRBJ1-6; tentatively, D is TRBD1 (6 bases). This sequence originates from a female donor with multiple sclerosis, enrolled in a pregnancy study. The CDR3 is CACSRTESPLHF. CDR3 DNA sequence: TGTGCCTGCTCAAGGACAGAATCACCCCTCCACTTT.